The rows below give T cell receptor beta chains drawn from one sample of a study of beta chain features in type 1 diabetes. Using immunoSEQ multiplex PCR, the repertoire was profiled, and TCRdb retains in-frame clones only, with some absent. This table has approximately 84,000 clones, around 32% appearing once. Sample: stem cell memory CD4+ T cells from blood. The receptors shown here come from a woman between 18 and 29 years old in good health. The CDR3 runs from the conserved cysteine through the conserved F or W. Each record gives: J gene, D gene, V gene, clone size, CDR3 DNA, CDR3 protein. A D gene is named only where the DNA matches it firmly. Size values are once, few and many counts, or a class for expanded clones, and some rows have none.

j_call: TRBJ2-1
d_call: TRBD1
v_call: TRBV11-2
clone_size: .
cdr3_nt: TGTGCCAGCAGCACTGGGACAGGGGCCTCCTACAATGAGCAGTTCTTC
cdr3_aa: CASSTGTGASYNEQFF

j_call: TRBJ1-2
d_call: .
v_call: TRBV30
clone_size: .
cdr3_nt: TGTGCCTGGGCTGGGCTGACGGTTGGCTACACCTTC
cdr3_aa: CAWAGLTVGYTF

j_call: TRBJ2-7
d_call: TRBD1
v_call: TRBV5-4
clone_size: few
cdr3_nt: TGTGCCAGCAGCTTGGATCCGGGACAGCTCTACGAGCAGTACTTC
cdr3_aa: CASSLDPGQLYEQYF

j_call: TRBJ2-7
d_call: .
v_call: TRBV29-1
clone_size: many
cdr3_nt: TGCAGCGTTGAGGGCAGGTCCTACGAGCAGTACTTC
cdr3_aa: CSVEGRSYEQYF

j_call: TRBJ2-7
d_call: .
v_call: TRBV7-9
clone_size: .
cdr3_nt: TGTGCCAGCAGCCCCGTAAGTGTCAGGGGCAACGAGCAGTACTTC
cdr3_aa: CASSPVSVRGNEQYF

j_call: TRBJ1-1
d_call: .
v_call: TRBV29-1
clone_size: .
cdr3_nt: TGCAGCGCAGGGAGGTCGGGGACTGAAGCTTTCTTT
cdr3_aa: CSAGRSGTEAFF

j_call: TRBJ2-3
d_call: TRBD2
v_call: TRBV5-1
clone_size: .
cdr3_nt: TGCGCCAGCAGCCTGGGACTAGCGGGGGGAAATACAGATACGCAGTATTTT
cdr3_aa: CASSLGLAGGNTDTQYF

j_call: TRBJ1-1
d_call: .
v_call: TRBV6-5
clone_size: .
cdr3_nt: TGTGCCAGCAGTTCCCTGTCTCAGGTCGAAGCTTTCTTT
cdr3_aa: CASSSLSQVEAFF

j_call: TRBJ2-5
d_call: .
v_call: TRBV11-3
clone_size: few
cdr3_nt: TGTGCCAGCAGCCCTTGGGGGAGAGACAGGCAAGAGACCCAGTACTTC
cdr3_aa: CASSPWGRDRQETQYF

j_call: TRBJ2-3
d_call: .
v_call: TRBV7-3
clone_size: few
cdr3_nt: TGTGCCAGCAGCTTTAGGGGCGATTGGCCGTATACGCAGTATTTT
cdr3_aa: CASSFRGDWPYTQYF

j_call: TRBJ2-1
d_call: TRBD1
v_call: TRBV7-2
clone_size: .
cdr3_nt: TGTGCCAGCAGCTTTAGGGACAGCTCCTACAATGAGCAGTTCTTC
cdr3_aa: CASSFRDSSYNEQFF

j_call: TRBJ2-7
d_call: TRBD1
v_call: TRBV19
clone_size: .
cdr3_nt: TGTGCCATCGGGGACAGAGAGGGGCAGTACTTC
cdr3_aa: CAIGDREGQYF

j_call: TRBJ2-4
d_call: TRBD2
v_call: TRBV10-3
clone_size: .
cdr3_nt: TGTGCCATCAGTGAGCTAGCGGGGGCGGTAGACATTCAGTACTTC
cdr3_aa: CAISELAGAVDIQYF

j_call: TRBJ2-1
d_call: TRBD2
v_call: TRBV7-3
clone_size: .
cdr3_nt: TGTGCCAGCAGCTTCCGACTAGCGAACTACAATGAGCAGTTCTTC
cdr3_aa: CASSFRLANYNEQFF

j_call: TRBJ1-1
d_call: .
v_call: TRBV29-1
clone_size: few
cdr3_nt: TGCAGCGCAAAGAGGGGGACGGAAGGCACTGAAGCTTTCTTT
cdr3_aa: CSAKRGTEGTEAFF

j_call: TRBJ1-1
d_call: TRBD1
v_call: TRBV28
clone_size: few
cdr3_nt: TGTGCCAGCATGTCGGGACAGGGGAACACTGAAGCTTTCTTT
cdr3_aa: CASMSGQGNTEAFF

j_call: TRBJ2-5
d_call: TRBD2
v_call: TRBV7-2
clone_size: .
cdr3_nt: TGTGCCAGCAACCGGCGGGGGGGGGAGACCCAGTACTTC
cdr3_aa: CASNRRGGETQYF

j_call: TRBJ1-2
d_call: .
v_call: TRBV15
clone_size: .
cdr3_nt: TGTGCCACCAGCAGAGTGGCGGAAGGGAGGGGGTATGGCTACACCTTC
cdr3_aa: CATSRVAEGRGYGYTF

j_call: TRBJ2-1
d_call: .
v_call: TRBV18
clone_size: few
cdr3_nt: TGTGCCAGCTCACCAAATAGGGACCCGAGGGGGGAGCAGTTCTTC
cdr3_aa: CASSPNRDPRGEQFF

j_call: TRBJ2-2
d_call: .
v_call: TRBV5-1
clone_size: .
cdr3_nt: TGCGCCAGCAGCCCGGACAGCTCAGGAACCGGGGAGCTGTTTTTT
cdr3_aa: CASSPDSSGTGELFF

j_call: TRBJ1-2
d_call: TRBD1
v_call: TRBV14
clone_size: .
cdr3_nt: TGTGCCAGCAGATCGACAGGGCTTGGCTACACCTTC
cdr3_aa: CASRSTGLGYTF

j_call: TRBJ2-1
d_call: TRBD1
v_call: TRBV6-1
clone_size: .
cdr3_nt: TGTGCCAGCAGTGAAGTCAACAGGGGCGAGCAGTTCTTC
cdr3_aa: CASSEVNRGEQFF

j_call: TRBJ1-5
d_call: .
v_call: TRBV2
clone_size: .
cdr3_nt: TGTGCCAGCAATCCCGGACACCGTAGCAATCAGCCCCAGCATTTT
cdr3_aa: CASNPGHRSNQPQHF

j_call: TRBJ1-6
d_call: .
v_call: TRBV7-7
clone_size: .
cdr3_nt: TGTGCTAGCAGCAATGCGGGGGGCCGGAGCTCCTATAATTCACCCCTCCACTTT
cdr3_aa: CASSNAGGRSSYNSPLHF